One and the same sample provided the 21 T cell receptor beta chains below, sequenced in a study of breast tumors, draining lymph nodes, adjacent tissues. TCRdb reprocessed the multiplex PCR reads with MiXCR, giving one entry per CDR3 protein. There are some 120,000 distinct CDR3 sequences in the sample; 20% occur only once, and over 3% lies in the top ten. The lymph nodes were axillary draining lymph nodes from breast cancer patients. What was sequenced was axillary lymph node tissue. Receptors were obtained from a female donor with breast cancer. Some clones in this sample may be carry-over from other donors' samples.

Notes on this clonotype: A much larger clone sits a single nucleotide away, making a read error possible. The chain uses TRBV9 and TRBJ2-5, with 7 bases fitting TRBD2. The CDR3 covers 15 residues. From germline, CDR1 is SGDLS and CDR2 YYNGEE. CDR3 amino acids: CACSIPPSGQETQYF. CDR3 DNA sequence: TGTGCCTGCAGCATACCGCCTAGCGGACAAGAGACCCAGTACTTC.

This clonotype has at least ten counts. This rearrangement joins TRBV28 to TRBJ1-2; D uncertain. CDR1 and CDR2 from the germline V gene are MDHEN and SYDVKM. V was cut by 2 bases and J by 6 bases, with 10 bases left in between. The CDR3 extends over 13 amino acids. For the CDR3, the DNA is TGTGCCAGCAGTTTACGGGCGGGGAATGGCTACACCTTC. It codes for CASSLRAGNGYTF.

Ten or more counts support this clonotype. The rearrangement links TRBV20-1 to TRBJ2-7; 12 bases map to TRBD1. CDR1 is DFQATT, CDR2 SNEGSKA, per germline (reference sequence). J gave up 5 bases and V 4 bases, and 3 bases lay outside the gene matches. The CDR3 is made up of 13 amino acids. The CDR3 is CSATGTGGHEQYF. CDR3 DNA sequence: TGCAGTGCTACCGGGACAGGGGGCCACGAGCAGTACTTC.

This clonotype was seen at least ten times. The chain recombines TRBV4-2 with TRBJ2-2, with 15 bases lining up with TRBD2. Germline V gene sequence: CDR1 LGHNA, CDR2 YNFKEQ. Unmatched junction bases numbered 4, after V lost 4 bases and J lost 7 bases. The CDR3 extends over 16 amino acids. CDR3 protein: CASSPRTSGGGGELFF. The DNA for the CDR3 is TGTGCCAGCAGCCCTCGGACTAGCGGGGGGGGCGGGGAGCTGTTTTTT.

The table lists this clonotype with many counts. The J gene is TRBJ1-2, the V gene TRBV9; D is ambiguous. V was clipped by 0 bases and J by 5 bases, with 11 bases between them. The CDR3 runs 14 residues. Germline assignment: CDR1 SGDLS and CDR2 YYNGEE. The CDR3 DNA is TGTGCCAGCAGCGTAGCTGCAACTTATTATGGCTACACCTTC. Its protein product is CASSVAATYYGYTF.

This clonotype was found many times. The chain recombines TRBV7-8 with TRBJ2-5; D possibly matches TRBD1 or TRBD2 (6 bases each). CDR3 length: 19 residues. The V end lost 5 bases, the J end lost 1 base, and 26 bases lay between the germline ends. The germline V gene has CDR1 SGHVS and CDR2 FQNEAQ. The chain's CDR3 is CASSPRGFKTGPRQETQYF. As DNA, the CDR3 is TGTGCCAGCAGCCCGCGGGGCTTTAAGACAGGTCCCCGCCAAGAGACCCAGTACTTC.

In regard to this clonotype: This clone may be a read error of a much larger clone one base away. The V call is TRBV10-2, the J call TRBJ2-3, with D hard to call. This CDR3 is 15 amino acids long. V was trimmed by 1 base and J by 4 bases, leaving 12 bases between them. The germline gives CDR1 WSHSY, CDR2 SAAADI. CDR3 amino acids: CASSEFPRRSDTQYF. The CDR3, as DNA: TGCGCCAGCAGTGAGTTTCCTCGGCGTTCAGATACGCAGTATTTT.

There are many counts of this clonotype. The V gene is TRBV9, the J gene TRBJ2-2; weak D call: TRBD2 (5 bases). Germline assignment: CDR1 SGDLS and CDR2 YYNGEE. V lost 3 bases, J lost 2 bases, and 5 bases lay in between. The CDR3 runs 13 residues. The CDR3, as DNA: TGTGCCAGCAGCGGGACTAACACCGGGGAGCTGTTTTTT. Translating gives CASSGTNTGELFF.

To note about this clonotype: Since a much larger clone is just one base distant, this may be a read error. The rearrangement links TRBV5-1 to TRBJ2-3; 8 nucleotides agree with TRBD1. This CDR3 spans 17 amino acids. The germline V gene encodes CDR1 SGHRS and CDR2 YFSETQ. The CDR3 here is CASSGDKDRGPQDTQYF. The DNA of the CDR3 is TGTGCCAGCAGCGGAGACAAAGACAGGGGCCCACAAGATACGCAGTATTTT.

This clonotype has at least ten counts. CDR3 sequence: CSAQGAGANVLTF. The CDR3 DNA is TGCAGCGCCCAGGGGGCTGGGGCCAACGTCCTGACTTTC. This chain joins TRBV29-1 and TRBJ2-6, with 7 bases lining up with TRBD1. CDR3 length equals 13 residues. The V gene end was trimmed by 7 bases and the J gene end by 2 bases; junction bases not matched to a gene: 2. From germline, CDR1 is SQVTM and CDR2 ANQGSEA.

This clonotype was counted at least ten times. One end of the junction fails to match germline, which may point to a read error. The rearrangement links TRBV15 to TRBJ1-5; no firm D call. CDR1 is LNHNV and CDR2 is YYDKDF in the germline V gene (reference sequence). The length of the CDR3 is 13 residues. CDR3 residues: CAISLGTNQPQHF. The CDR3 region has the DNA TGTGCCATCAGCTTAGGTACCAATCAGCCCCAGCATTTT.

This clonotype was counted many times. The chain has TRBV2 and TRBJ2-1, with no clear D. The V end lost 4 bases, the J end lost 8 bases, and 21 bases lay between the germline ends. Germline CDR1 reads SNHLY; CDR2 reads FYNNEI. This CDR3 spans 16 amino acids. CDR3 sequence: CASSGGSPLERYEQFF. For the CDR3, the DNA is TGTGCCAGCAGTGGAGGCAGTCCCCTAGAACGATATGAGCAGTTCTTC. Full variable domain (rest looked up from reference TRBV2 and TRBJ2-1): EPEVTQTPSHQVTQMGQEVILRCVPISNHLYFYWYRQILGQKVEFLVSFYNNEISEKSEIFDDQFSVERPDGSNFTLKIRSTKLEDSAMYFCASSGGSPLERYEQFFGPGTRLTVL.

The chain recombines TRBV27 with TRBJ2-2; 9 nucleotides align to TRBD1. The length of the CDR3 is 16 residues. V lost 6 bases and J lost 7; bases outside the gene matches: 12. Germline CDR1 MNHEY, CDR2 SMNVEV (reference sequence). Here the CDR3 DNA reads TGTGCCAGCAGACCAACCGGGACAGGGCTCATCGGGGAGCTGTTTTTT. Protein sequence: CASRPTGTGLIGELFF.

This clonotype appeared many times. The chain recombines TRBV6-1 with TRBJ1-6; a weak D match, TRBD1 (5 bases). Germline V gene lookup returns CDR1 MNHNS and CDR2 SASEGT. The V and J ends lost 7 bases and 7 bases respectively, with 14 bases between them. The CDR3 consists of 14 residues. The CDR3 DNA reads as TGTGCCAGCACTGATGGGGGGAACAATTCACCCCTCCACTTT. It codes for CASTDGGNNSPLHF.

This clonotype has a count of ten or more. The chain couples TRBV4-1 to TRBJ2-3; D is unresolved. The length of the CDR3 is 14 residues. CDR1 and CDR2 (germline): MGHRA, YSYEKL. Trimming shortened V by 1 base and J by 4 bases, and 9 bases separated the two germline ends. The CDR3: CASSQVPGADTQYF. CDR3 in DNA: TGCGCCAGCAGCCAAGTTCCGGGCGCAGATACGCAGTATTTT.

This clonotype was seen many times. The V gene is TRBV7-9, the J gene TRBJ1-3; perhaps TRBD1 as D (5 bases). Trimming shortened V by 1 base and J by 4 bases, and 8 bases separated the two germline ends. Germline CDR1 and CDR2: SEHNR and FQNEAQ (reference sequence). The CDR3 is 14 amino acids. CDR3 in amino acids: CASSLGDAGNTIYF. The CDR3 DNA sequence: TGTGCCAGCAGCTTAGGGGACGCAGGAAACACCATATATTTT.

This clonotype was observed many times. The chain uses TRBV20-1 and TRBJ2-3; the match to TRBD2 covers 10 bases. The V gene end was trimmed by 1 base and the J gene end by 6 bases; junction bases not matched to a gene: 13. Germline loops: CDR1 DFQATT, CDR2 SNEGSKA (reference sequence). The CDR3 covers 17 residues. The CDR3 coding sequence is TGCAGTGCTAGAGTACTAGCGGGGCCTGGGATGATTGATACGCAGTATTTT. The encoded protein is CSARVLAGPGMIDTQYF.

This clonotype has ten or more counts. The chain recombines TRBV12-5 with TRBJ2-1; 8 nucleotides match TRBD2. The germline V gene has CDR1 LGHNT and CDR2 FRNRAP. The length of the CDR3 is 18 residues. After removal of 4 bases from V and 9 bases from J, the junction contained 20 bases not matched to a gene. The CDR3 region is CASGSLPSGRAGPLEQFF. The CDR3 nucleotides are TGTGCTAGTGGTTCTTTACCCTCCGGGAGGGCCGGACCCCTTGAGCAGTTCTTC.

This clonotype was counted at least ten times. The chain couples TRBV5-1 to TRBJ2-7; D not certain. Per germline, CDR1 SGHRS and CDR2 YFSETQ. V was clipped by 4 bases and J by 0 bases, with 17 bases between them. The CDR3 runs 16 residues. CDR3 region: CASSNVDTASSYEQYF. The CDR3 DNA sequence: TGCGCCAGCAGCAATGTAGATACCGCTAGCTCCTACGAGCAGTACTTC.

This clonotype has at least ten counts. The V gene is TRBV4-1, the J gene TRBJ2-7, with TRBD2 matching over 9 bases. J lost 4 bases, V lost 1 base, and 8 bases had no gene match. Germline V gives CDR1 MGHRA, CDR2 YSYEKL. This CDR3 spans 16 amino acids. The CDR3 protein is CASSQGGAGGEYEQYF. The CDR3 DNA follows: TGCGCCAGCAGCCAAGGAGGGGCGGGAGGGGAGTACGAGCAGTACTTC.

This clonotype was found many times. V gene TRBV3-1 combines with J gene TRBJ2-7, with 11 bases lining up with TRBD2. Germline-derived CDR1 and CDR2 are LGHDT and YNNKEL (reference sequence). V trimming: 4 bases; J trimming: 3 bases; junction bases outside the gene matches: 5. CDR3 size: 15 residues. The CDR3 DNA follows: TGTGCCAGCAGCCCCCATGGGACTAGCGGCTACGAGCAGTACTTC. This sequence encodes CASSPHGTSGYEQYF.